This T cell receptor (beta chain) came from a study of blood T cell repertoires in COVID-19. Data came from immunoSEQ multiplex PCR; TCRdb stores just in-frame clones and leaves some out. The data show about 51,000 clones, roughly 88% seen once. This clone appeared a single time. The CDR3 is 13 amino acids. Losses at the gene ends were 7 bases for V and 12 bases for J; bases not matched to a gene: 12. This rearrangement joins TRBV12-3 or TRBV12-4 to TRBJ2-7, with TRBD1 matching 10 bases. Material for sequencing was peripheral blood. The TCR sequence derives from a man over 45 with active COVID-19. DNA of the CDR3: TGTGCCAGCACCCCCCGGGGGGACAGGGGTCTGTACTTC. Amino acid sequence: CASTPRGDRGLYF.